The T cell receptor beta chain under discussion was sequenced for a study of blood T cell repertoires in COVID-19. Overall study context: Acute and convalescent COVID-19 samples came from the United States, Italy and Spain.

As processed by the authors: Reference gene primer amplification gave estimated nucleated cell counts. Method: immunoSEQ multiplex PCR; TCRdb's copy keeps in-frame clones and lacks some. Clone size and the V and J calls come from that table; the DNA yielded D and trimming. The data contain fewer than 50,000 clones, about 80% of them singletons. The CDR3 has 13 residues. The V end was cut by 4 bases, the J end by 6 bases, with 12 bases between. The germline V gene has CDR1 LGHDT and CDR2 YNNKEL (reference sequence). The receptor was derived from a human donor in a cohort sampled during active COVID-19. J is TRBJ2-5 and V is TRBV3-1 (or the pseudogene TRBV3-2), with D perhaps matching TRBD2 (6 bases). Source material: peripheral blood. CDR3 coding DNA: TGTGCCAGCAGCCTCCCCGGGGGAAAGACCCAGTACTTC. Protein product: CASSLPGGKTQYF.